A selection of T cell receptor beta chains follows, all from one sample in a study of T-cell reconstitution after alpha-beta-depleted transplantation in children. TCRdb reprocessed the PCR reads via MiXCR and lists one record per CDR3 protein. Among around 200,000 distinct CDR3 sequences listed, roughly 6.8% were seen once. The sample in question was PBMCs from the stem cell graft donor, obtained from the stem cell graft. All receptors derive from a human donor who donated a stem cell graft to a child with Wiskott-Aldrich syndrome. CDR3s include the opening cysteine and the closing phenylalanine or tryptophan. The D gene is left open where the match is weak. Clone size is stated in some rows and not others, as once, few, many or a class when expanded.

TRBV2	TRBD1	TRBJ1-2	NA	TGTGCCAGCAGGGACAGGAGCTACTATGGCTACACCTTC	CASRDRSYYGYTF
TRBV5-1	NA	TRBJ1-1	NA	TGCGCCAGCAGCTTGCCCACGCAGGGATTCACTGAAGCTTTCTTT	CASSLPTQGFTEAFF
TRBV6-5	TRBD1	TRBJ2-4	many	TGTGCCAGCAGTTACTCCATTCGGCAGGGGGCAGGGAAAAACATTCAGTACTTC	CASSYSIRQGAGKNIQYF
TRBV12-3/TRBV12-4	TRBD1	TRBJ1-1	many	TGTGCCAGCAGCCCCTCAACCGGGACAGGGGGCTTGTGGACTGAAGCTTTCTTT	CASSPSTGTGGLWTEAFF
TRBV20-1	TRBD2	TRBJ2-7	many	TGCAGTGCCACAACTAGCGGGGGTTACGAGCAGTACTTC	CSATTSGGYEQYF
TRBV6-5	NA	TRBJ2-2	medium-sized	TGTGCCAGCAGTTACGTAGAGACCGGGGAGCTGTTTTTT	CASSYVETGELFF
TRBV5-1	TRBD2	TRBJ2-1	NA	TGCGCCAGCAGCTGGGGACTAGGTGCCTACAATGAGCAGTTCTTC	CASSWGLGAYNEQFF
TRBV25-1	NA	TRBJ1-2	many	TGTGCCAGCAGTGAACAGTACAACTATGGCTACACCTTC	CASSEQYNYGYTF
TRBV15	NA	TRBJ2-7	many	TGTGCCACCAGCCCTCGGAAGAGCTCCTACGAGCAGTACTTC	CATSPRKSSYEQYF
TRBV20-1	TRBD1	TRBJ1-2	many	TGCAGTGCTAAGGACAGGGATGATGGCTACACCTTC	CSAKDRDDGYTF
TRBV15	TRBD2	TRBJ2-2	many	TGTGCCACCAGCCCCGGACGGCGGGAGACCGGGGAGCTGTTTTTT	CATSPGRRETGELFF
TRBV20-1	NA	TRBJ2-1	many	TGCAGTGCTAGAGTAGTGACGGGACCTTCTCAGGCATACAATGAGCAGTTCTTC	CSARVVTGPSQAYNEQFF
TRBV12-3/TRBV12-4	TRBD1	TRBJ2-1	many	TGTGCCAGCAGACAAATCAACGGACAGGAGAGCCAGTTCTTC	CASRQINGQESQFF
TRBV20-1	NA	TRBJ1-5	many	TGCAGTGCTAGAGATCGGGGTCGTGGCAATCAGCCCCAGCATTTT	CSARDRGRGNQPQHF
TRBV5-1	NA	TRBJ2-1	many	TGCGCCAGCAGCGTGGACAGCTCCTACAATGAGCAGTTCTTC	CASSVDSSYNEQFF
TRBV5-1	NA	TRBJ2-2	few	TGCGCCAGCAGCTTGCTCGAGCGGGGACAGAACACCGGGGAGCTGTTTTTT	CASSLLERGQNTGELFF
TRBV5-1	TRBD2	TRBJ2-1	many	TGCGCCAGCAGCACGCCTTTAGGACTAGCGGGAGTCAATGAGCAGTTCTTC	CASSTPLGLAGVNEQFF
TRBV2	TRBD1	TRBJ1-1	many	TGTGCCAGCAGTTCGATCAGGGGGACTGAAGCTTTCTTT	CASSSIRGTEAFF
TRBV29-1	TRBD1	TRBJ1-1	many	TGCAGCGTTGATACCCCTGGCAGGGGGCGTACTGAAGCTTTCTTT	CSVDTPGRGRTEAFF
TRBV7-2	TRBD2	TRBJ2-7	NA	TGTGCCAGCAGCATTATAGCGGGGGGAACCTACGAGCAGTACTTC	CASSIIAGGTYEQYF
TRBV20-1	NA	TRBJ1-1	many	TGCAGTGCTTCCAGGGTTGACACTGAAGCTTTCTTT	CSASRVDTEAFF
TRBV7-9	TRBD1	TRBJ2-7	NA	TGTGCCAGCAGCTCCGGGACCGGGACAGGGTTAGGGGACGAGCAGTACTTC	CASSSGTGTGLGDEQYF
TRBV20-1	NA	TRBJ1-5	many	TGCAGTGCTAGATTAGAAGGGAGCCAGCCCCAGCATTTT	CSARLEGSQPQHF
TRBV5-4	TRBD2	TRBJ2-1	few	TGTGCCAGCAGCTCGTTAGCGGGGGGGCCGGATGAGCAGTTCTTC	CASSSLAGGPDEQFF
TRBV12-3/TRBV12-4	TRBD1	TRBJ2-3	many	TGTGCCAGCAAGCCGACAGGGGCGAGCACAGATACGCAGTATTTT	CASKPTGASTDTQYF
TRBV5-5	NA	TRBJ2-7	many	TGTGCCAGCAGCTTGGTCTGGGACGGGCAGTACTTC	CASSLVWDGQYF
TRBV6-1	NA	TRBJ1-1	many	TGTGCCAGCAGTGAACGCTCAGGGAGGACTGAAGCTTTCTTT	CASSERSGRTEAFF
TRBV7-2	NA	TRBJ2-7	NA	TGTGCCAGCAGCTCCACGCCTAGCGTCTACTACGAGCAGTACTTC	CASSSTPSVYYEQYF
TRBV18	NA	TRBJ2-1	NA	TGTGCCAGCTCACCGATTAGTGGGGGCGATGAGCAGTTCTTC	CASSPISGGDEQFF
TRBV7-9	TRBD1	TRBJ1-5	few	TGTGCCAGCAGCTTATGGCCGACAGGGGTTAAGAATCAGCCCCAGCATTTT	CASSLWPTGVKNQPQHF